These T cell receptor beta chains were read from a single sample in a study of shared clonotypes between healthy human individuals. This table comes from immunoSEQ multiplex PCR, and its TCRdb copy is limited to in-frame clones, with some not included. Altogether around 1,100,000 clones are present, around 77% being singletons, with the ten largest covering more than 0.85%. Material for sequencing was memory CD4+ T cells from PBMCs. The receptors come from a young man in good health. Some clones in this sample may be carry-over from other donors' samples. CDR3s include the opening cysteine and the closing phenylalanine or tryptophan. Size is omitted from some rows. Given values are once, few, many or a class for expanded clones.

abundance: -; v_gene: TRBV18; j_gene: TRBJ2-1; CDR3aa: CASSPPSGRASYNEQFF
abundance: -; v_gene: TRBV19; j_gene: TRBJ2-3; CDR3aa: CATDLEGASTDTQYF
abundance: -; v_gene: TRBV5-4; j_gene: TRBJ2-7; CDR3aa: CASSLDSNSYEQYF
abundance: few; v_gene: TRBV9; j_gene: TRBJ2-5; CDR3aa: CASSVQGTETQYF
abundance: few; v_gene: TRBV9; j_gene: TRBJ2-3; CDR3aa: CASSVRANTDTQYF
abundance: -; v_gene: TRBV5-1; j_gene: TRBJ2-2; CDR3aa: CASSSATGNLPGELFF
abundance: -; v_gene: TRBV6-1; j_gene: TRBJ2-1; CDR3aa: CASKALRREHNEQFF
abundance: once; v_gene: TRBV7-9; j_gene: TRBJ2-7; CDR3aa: CASSSAPLGEQYF
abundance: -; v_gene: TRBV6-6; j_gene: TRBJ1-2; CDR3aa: CASSRQGEYGYTF
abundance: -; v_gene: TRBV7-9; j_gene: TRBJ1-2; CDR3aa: CASSSRGGNGGEGHYGYTF
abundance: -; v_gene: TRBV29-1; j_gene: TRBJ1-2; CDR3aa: CSARDRISGGYTF
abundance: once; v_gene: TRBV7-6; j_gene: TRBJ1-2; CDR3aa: CASSSDGTNYGYTF
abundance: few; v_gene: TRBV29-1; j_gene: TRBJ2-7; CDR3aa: CSVRGGEVWEQYF
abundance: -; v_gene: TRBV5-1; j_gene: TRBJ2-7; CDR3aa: CASSPGRRYEQYF
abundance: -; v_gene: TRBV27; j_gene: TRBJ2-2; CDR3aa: CASTRSYGNTGELFF
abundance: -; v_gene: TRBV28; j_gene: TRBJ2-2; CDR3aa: CASSLAGMNTGELFF
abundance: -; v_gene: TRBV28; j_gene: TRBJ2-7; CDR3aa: CASSLDSLKGSFLYEQYF
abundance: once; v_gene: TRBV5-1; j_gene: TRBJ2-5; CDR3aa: CASSPGLPPTHQYF
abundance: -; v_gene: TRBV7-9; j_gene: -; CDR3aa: CASSPTGTYEQYF
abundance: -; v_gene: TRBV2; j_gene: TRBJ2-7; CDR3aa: CTGQESYEQYF
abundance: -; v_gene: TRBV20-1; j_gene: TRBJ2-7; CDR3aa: CSAYRTYEQYF
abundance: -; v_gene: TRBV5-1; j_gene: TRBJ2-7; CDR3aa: CASSRQGQGAVEQYF
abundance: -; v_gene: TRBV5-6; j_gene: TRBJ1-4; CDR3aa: CASSRDRVGEKLFF
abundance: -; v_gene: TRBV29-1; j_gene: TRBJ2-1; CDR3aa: CSVVRLLADNEQFF
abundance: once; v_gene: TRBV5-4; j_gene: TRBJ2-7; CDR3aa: CASSLAVPYEQYF